This TCR beta chain is drawn from a study of T cells in Graves' hyperthyroidism and ophthalmopathy. Extraction of PBMCs used approximately 10 ml of fresh peripheral blood. The junction had 7 bases not matched to a gene; V was cut back by 7 bases and J by 1 base. Germline values: CDR1 LNHDA, CDR2 SQIVND (reference sequence). This CDR3 is 16 amino acids long. This clonotype was detected a few times. Antigen specificity is unknown. TCR beta CDR3 sequences were amplified from RNA transcripts. The HTBI primer set served for first-round RT-PCR of the TCR CDR3. MiXCR, applied by TCRdb to the multiplex PCR reads, yields one record per CDR3 protein. The table includes 450,000 to 650,000 distinct CDR3 sequences, 13% to 15% detected once. Study-level findings and limits: Blood held most thyroid clonotypes expanded above 0.001 frequency. The model forecast ophthalmopathy, anticipating it by a median around 6.5 months before onset.

The chain uses TRBV19 and TRBJ2-2, with TRBD1 matching over 9 bases. Sample: blood. This receptor was obtained from a woman aged 18-35 years with Graves' ophthalmopathy. The CDR3 here is CASNIPGQGNTGELFF. Here the CDR3 DNA reads TGTGCCAGTAATATCCCGGGACAGGGGAACACCGGGGAGCTGTTTTTT.